This TCR beta chain was sequenced for a study of blood T cells in healthy people across ages. Germline CDR1 reads SEHNR; CDR2 reads FQNEAQ (reference sequence). V shed 2 bases, J shed 0 bases, and the junction held 10 bases outside the gene matches. The CDR3 totals 19 residues. Samples each yielded at least 6 micrograms of total RNA. Together with a sample-barcoded 5' primer, a J-beta primer mix was included in a second PCR lasting roughly 6 to 12 cycles. Every sample gave at least 2.5 million paired-end reads containing CDR3. TCRdb recomputed calls from the 5' RACE reads with MiXCR, one row per CDR3 protein. The sample lists over 450,000 distinct CDR3 sequences, around 24% occurring once. Study findings and constraints: Unsorted PBMC material precluded a definitive naive versus antigen-experienced comparison.

On this clonotype: What it recognizes is unknown.

The data also belong to a second study, concerning T cells of mothers and their children. That work states: It was observed that no persistent microchimeric T cell clones could be detected.

This chain joins TRBV7-9 and TRBJ2-1; TRBD2 aligns across 10 bases. The sequenced sample was blood. The receptor was derived from a boy under 18 in good health. CDR3 coding DNA: TGTGCCAGCAGCTTACGTCCTAGCGGGAGTGAATTCTCCTACAATGAGCAGTTCTTC. It specifies CASSLRPSGSEFSYNEQFF.